This passage covers 10 T cell receptor beta chains from one sample sequenced in a study of blood T cells in healthy people across ages. The authors ran a second PCR of roughly 6 to 12 cycles using a sample-barcoded 5' primer and a J-beta primer mix. One entry per CDR3 protein, called by TCRdb with MiXCR from the 5' RACE reads. The table has about 680,000 distinct CDR3 sequences, 45% to 50% seen once. Sequences were obtained from blood. These receptors were taken from a woman aged 60-75 years in good health.

The J gene is TRBJ2-3, the V gene TRBV29-1; D is unresolved. The V gene's germline CDR1 is SQVTM and CDR2 ANQGSEA. V was cut by 3 bases and J by 6 bases, with 7 bases left in between. This CDR3 has 11 amino acids. CDR3 region: CSVDRLDTQYF. The CDR3 nucleotides are TGCAGCGTTGACCGGCTGGATACGCAGTATTTT.

V and J are TRBV7-9 and TRBJ1-1, with 8 nucleotides matching TRBD1. This CDR3 is 15 amino acids long. V shed 5 bases, J shed 1 base, and the junction held 6 bases outside the gene matches. CDR1 SEHNR and CDR2 FQNEAQ come from the germline V gene (reference sequence). CDR3 sequence reads: CASSPSGTGNTEAFF. The CDR3 region has the DNA TGTGCCAGCAGCCCGTCGGGGACAGGGAACACTGAAGCTTTCTTT. Filled out from reference TRBV7-9 and TRBJ1-1, the complete variable domain reads DTGVSQNPRHKITKRGQNVTFRCDPISEHNRLYWYRQTLGQGPEFLTYFQNEAQLEKSRLLSDRFSAERPKGSFSTLEIQRTEQGDSAMYLCASSPSGTGNTEAFFGQGTRLTVV.

This chain joins TRBV20-1 and TRBJ2-5; 15 bases map to TRBD2. The DNA end is more similar to TRBJ2-7, so the J call may be wrong. The CDR3 runs to 15 residues. Germline-derived CDR1 and CDR2 are DFQATT and SNEGSKA (reference sequence). CDR3 sequence (DNA): TGCAGTGCTTTTTCAGGACTAGCGGGAGGGTACGAGCAGTACTTC. It is translated as CSAFSGLAGGYEQYF.

This clonotype appeared a few times. This chain uses TRBV20-1 with TRBJ1-6; 7 positions match TRBD1. The CDR3 is made up of 17 amino acids. V gave up 3 bases and J gave up 0 bases; unmatched junction bases: 8. Germline assignment: CDR1 DFQATT and CDR2 SNEGSKA (reference sequence). The DNA for the CDR3 is TGCAGTGCTAGGGATGCCCGGGACAGCTCCTATAATTCACCCCTCCACTTT. This gives the protein CSARDARDSSYNSPLHF.

This clonotype was seen more than once but under ten times. V usage is TRBV2 and J usage is TRBJ2-5; no clear D. The V gene's germline CDR1 is SNHLY and CDR2 FYNNEI. The CDR3 consists of 14 residues. The ends were cut back, 8 bases at V and 0 bases at J, with 13 bases in the middle. CDR3 loop: CASLPGGYQETQYF. The CDR3 DNA is TGTGCCAGCCTCCCCGGTGGGTACCAAGAGACCCAGTACTTC.

Turning to this clonotype: This may arise from a read error, as a much more abundant clone is one base away. The chain recombines TRBV29-1 with TRBJ1-4; tentatively, D is TRBD1 (6 bases). Trimming cost V 8 bases and J 10 bases, with 14 bases left between them. CDR1 is SQVTM and CDR2 is ANQGSEA in the germline V gene. This CDR3 contains 11 residues. The CDR3 DNA is TGCAGCATCGGGGGAGGGGGAAAACTGTTTTTT. Translated, it gives CSIGGGGKLFF.

The rearrangement links TRBV29-1 to TRBJ2-1; no clear D. The V gene's germline CDR1 is SQVTM and CDR2 ANQGSEA. This CDR3 comprises 13 residues. Deletions cut 4 bases from V and 4 bases from J, with 11 bases between. The CDR3 region has the DNA TGCAGCGTTGTAGTGGACGGATACAATGAGCAGTTCTTC. This gives the protein CSVVVDGYNEQFF.

This clonotype was detected a few times. The CDR3 is CSASGWSTDTQYF. The CDR3 region has the DNA TGCAGTGCTAGCGGGTGGAGCACAGATACGCAGTATTTT. V usage is TRBV20-1 and J usage is TRBJ2-3; D is unclear. V was clipped by 3 bases and J by 0 bases, with 7 bases between them. Looked up from germline, CDR1 is DFQATT and CDR2 is SNEGSKA (reference sequence). The CDR3 length is 13 residues.

This clonotype was seen a handful of times. J is TRBJ2-5 and V is TRBV7-2; no firm D call. V was trimmed by 4 bases and J by 2 bases, leaving 5 bases between them. The V gene's germline CDR1 is SGHTA and CDR2 FQGNSA. The CDR3 is made up of 12 amino acids. CDR3: CASSWQQETQYF. CDR3 DNA: TGTGCCAGCAGCTGGCAACAAGAGACCCAGTACTTC.

The V gene is TRBV6-2 or TRBV6-3, the J gene TRBJ2-2, with D perhaps TRBD1 (7 bases). V lost 3 bases, J lost 4 bases, and 12 bases lay in between. This CDR3 comprises 15 residues. Germline CDR1 MNHEY, CDR2 SVGEGT. The CDR3 bases are TGTGCCAGCAGTTATAGACAGGGACTCACCGGGGAGCTGTTTTTT. Translating gives CASSYRQGLTGELFF.